A selection of T cell receptor beta chains follows, all from one sample in a study of blood T cell repertoires in COVID-19. Repertoires were generated with immunoSEQ multiplex PCR, while TCRdb's copy carries only in-frame clones and drops some. The data contain 150,000 or so clones, roughly 80% of them singletons. Sequenced: peripheral blood. The origin of the receptors is a woman between 45 and 60 years old with active or convalescent COVID-19. Each CDR3 is given with its conserved first and last residue. A D gene is named only where the DNA matches it firmly. The size field is filled for only some rows; it gives once, few, many or a size class.

j_call,v_call,cdr3_length,d_call,clone_size,cdr3_nt,cdr3_aa
TRBJ2-6,TRBV7-9,17,.,.,TGTGCCAGCAGCTTAGGCGGAGACAGGCCTGGGGCCAACGTCCTGACTTTC,CASSLGGDRPGANVLTF
TRBJ2-4,TRBV3-1/TRBV3-2,18,TRBD1,.,TGTGCCAGCAGCCCCCGGACCGGACAGGGCGCAATTAGGAACATTCAGTACTTC,CASSPRTGQGAIRNIQYF
TRBJ2-1,TRBV15,17,TRBD2,.,TGTGCCACCAGCAGAGTTCATAGCGGGAGGGCCTACAATGAGCAGTTCTTC,CATSRVHSGRAYNEQFF
TRBJ1-1,TRBV18,12,.,many,TGTGCCAGCTCACCAGGGGCAGCTGAAGCTTTCTTT,CASSPGAAEAFF
TRBJ1-1,TRBV7-2,16,.,few,TGTGCCAGCAGCTTCGCTCCACAGAGGACTCACACTGAAGCTTTCTTT,CASSFAPQRTHTEAFF
TRBJ2-3,TRBV11-1,16,TRBD2,.,TGTGCCAGCAGCGCGAGCGGGGGTCCTAGCACAGATACGCAGTATTTT,CASSASGGPSTDTQYF
TRBJ1-3,TRBV14,18,TRBD1,.,TGTGCCAGCAGCCAAGACATGGGACAGCACTACTCTGGAAACACCATATATTTT,CASSQDMGQHYSGNTIYF
TRBJ2-1,TRBV9,16,.,.,TGTGCCAGCAGCTCAACCGACTCCCCCCTGGGCAATGAGCAGTTCTTC,CASSSTDSPLGNEQFF
TRBJ2-3,TRBV6-4,13,.,.,TGTGCCAGCAGTGACTTTCCGGGGGATACGCAGTATTTT,CASSDFPGDTQYF
TRBJ1-6,TRBV10-2,16,.,.,TGCGCCAGCAGCCATGACCAGGGAACGTACAATTCACCCCTCCACTTT,CASSHDQGTYNSPLHF
TRBJ1-1,TRBV9,14,TRBD1,.,TGTGCCAGCAGCACCACAACAGGGGCTCCTGAAGCTTTCTTT,CASSTTTGAPEAFF
TRBJ1-2,TRBV7-2,15,.,.,TGTGCCAGCAGTGTAAACCGGGGGGCCAACTATGGCTACACCTTC,CASSVNRGANYGYTF
TRBJ2-3,TRBV6-1,16,.,.,TGTGCCAGCAGTGATCTGGAAGGGAGCCCCACAGATACGCAGTATTTT,CASSDLEGSPTDTQYF
TRBJ2-3,TRBV6-5,16,TRBD2,.,TGTGCCAGCAGTTACACTGGGCGGGGGGCCACAGATACGCAGTATTTT,CASSYTGRGATDTQYF
TRBJ2-1,TRBV28,16,TRBD2,few,TGTGCCAGCAGTTCCCGGGGGGGGGACTACTTATATGAGCAGTTCTTC,CASSSRGGDYLYEQFF
TRBJ1-2,TRBV7-8,15,TRBD1,.,TGTGCCAGCAGCTTAGTATGGGACAGCAACTATGGCTACACCTTC,CASSLVWDSNYGYTF
TRBJ1-6,TRBV27,13,.,.,TGTGCCAGCGGGACCCACAGGGATTCACCCCTCCACTTT,CASGTHRDSPLHF